A single TCR beta chain is shown here with its context. What this receptor recognizes is not known. No base quality information exists; no much larger clone differs at one position. Library preparation was by the immunoSEQ multiplex PCR assay. The immuneACCESS repertoire file appears here via TCRdb, limited to in-frame rearrangements. These files lack a portion of the clones; in checked studies, under half of the deficit traces to unresolved V genes, and the cause of the others is not known. The sample table lists 60,000 to 90,000 clones, approximately 93% of them with a count of one. 0.41% of the sample is held by the ten biggest clonotypes. The data derive from a study of technical replicates of blood from several donors (dated by TCRdb to between 2016 and 2019). CDR1 and CDR2, looked up from the germline V gene, are SGDLS and YYNGEE. Its CDR3 holds 14 amino acids, cysteine through phenylalanine. Only the CDR3 DNA is retained, 42 bases long and in frame from the first base. Relative to germline, V is 1 base shorter and J is 0 bases shorter, with 7 bases between their ends.

The rearrangement combines TRBV9 with TRBJ1-1; the D gene is possibly TRBD1, with 6 bases matching. The sequenced sample consisted of T cells isolated from PBMCs. The receptor comes from a human donor in good health. The CDR3 is CASSVTGMNTEAFF. Here is the DNA: TGTGCCAGCAGCGTAACAGGGATGAACACTGAAGCTTTCTTT.